The clone carrying this T cell receptor beta chain was observed once. Its antigen is not identified. This sample stems from a study of T cell responses to AZD1222 COVID-19 vaccine. Whole-study findings and limits: A reported finding is that nearly half of spike-specific TCRs target unmutated variant regions. The study identified only five to seven AZD1222 recipients as seropositive at baseline.

The assay was immunoSEQ multiplex PCR, and TCRdb's table has in-frame clones only and misses some. The data contain more than 150,000 clones, around 94% of them singletons. Deletions cut 8 bases from V and 7 bases from J, with 15 bases between. Per germline, CDR1 ENHRY and CDR2 SYGVKD. This CDR3 region has 13 residues. This sequence joins TRBV10-3 and TRBJ2-1; D is tentatively TRBD1 or TRBD2 (6 bases each). This clonotype originated in an adult who received the AZD1222 COVID-19 vaccine. Sequenced material: peripheral blood, taken 28 days after the second AZD1222 dose. The CDR3 nucleotides read TGTGCCATCCCCGGCAGAGGGGGGAATGAGCAGTTCTTC. This codes for CAIPGRGGNEQFF.